One and the same sample provided the 19 T cell receptor beta chains below, sequenced in a study of blood T cell repertoires in COVID-19. Sequencing used immunoSEQ multiplex PCR; TCRdb keeps in-frame clones, though not all of them. The sample has about 69,000 clones; around three quarters are singletons. The sequenced sample consisted of peripheral blood. These receptors all come from a man aged 60-69 years with acute or convalescent COVID-19.

The J gene is TRBJ2-3, the V gene TRBV10-1; D may be TRBD2 (7 bases). The CDR3 covers 14 residues. Trimming removed 4 bases at V and 3 bases at J, with 11 bases between. Germline assignment: CDR1 WNHNN and CDR2 SYGVQD (reference sequence). Here the CDR3 reads CASSAAGATDTQYF. For the CDR3, the DNA is TGCGCCAGCAGTGCCGCGGGGGCAACAGATACGCAGTATTTT.

CDR3 DNA: TGTGCCAGCAGCTTATGGGGCAGGGGGGACGAGCAGTACTTC. Translating gives CASSLWGRGDEQYF. V and J are TRBV7-2 and TRBJ2-7; tentatively, D is TRBD1 (7 bases). The CDR3 is 14 residues long. Germline V gene data show CDR1 as SGHTA and CDR2 as FQGNSA. Trimming pared 2 bases from V and 5 bases from J, leaving 13 bases between.

The V and J genes are TRBV12-3 or TRBV12-4 and TRBJ1-5; D is uncertain. V lost 1 base and J 6 bases, leaving 7 bases between the germline ends. CDR3 length: 13 residues. In DNA form, the CDR3 reads TGTGCCAGCAGTTTAGGTCAGTCTCAGCCCCAGCATTTT. Residues: CASSLGQSQPQHF.

The rearrangement uses TRBV5-1 and TRBJ2-5; 13 nucleotides agree with TRBD2. The V segment lost 0 bases and the J segment 5 bases; nucleotides outside the gene matches: 10. The CDR3 spans 18 residues. Germline loops: CDR1 SGHRS, CDR2 YFSETQ. CDR3 DNA sequence: TGCGCCAGCAGCTTGGGCAGACTAGCGGGGGGAGAGCGGGAGACCCAGTACTTC. This gives the protein CASSLGRLAGGERETQYF.

As concerns this clone: The same CDR3 can be traced to other DNA sequences in this sample. The chain links TRBV10-1 to TRBJ1-1; tentative D call: TRBD1 (5 bases). Trimming took 4 bases from V and 0 from J, leaving 6 bases between them. This CDR3 has 13 residues. Per germline, CDR1 WNHNN and CDR2 SYGVQD (reference sequence). CDR3 in DNA: TGCGCCAGCAGTGGACAGCTGAACACTGAAGCTTTCTTT. Translation gives CASSGQLNTEAFF.

The V call is TRBV5-1, the J call TRBJ2-7, with 8 bases identical to TRBD2. The CDR3 is 15 residues long. Losses at the gene ends were 0 bases for V and 3 bases for J; bases not matched to a gene: 5. In germline, CDR1 is SGHRS, CDR2 YFSETQ. The CDR3 loop is CASSLGSGGRYEQYF. CDR3 coding DNA: TGCGCCAGCAGCTTGGGAAGCGGGGGCCGCTACGAGCAGTACTTC. The whole variable domain, filled in from reference TRBV5-1 and TRBJ2-7, reads KAGVTQTPRYLIKTRGQQVTLSCSPISGHRSVSWYQQTPGQGLQFLFEYFSETQRNKGNFPGRFSGRQFSNSRSEMNVSTLELGDSALYLCASSLGSGGRYEQYFGPGTRLTVT.

A few counts support this clone. V gene TRBV6-4 combines with J gene TRBJ1-1, with TRBD1 matching 8 bases. V gave up 6 bases and J gave up 0 bases; unmatched junction bases: 9. Germline assignment: CDR1 MRHNA and CDR2 SNTAGT. The CDR3 has 16 amino acids. The CDR3 loop reads CASRVDGTGLNTEAFF. The CDR3 nucleotides read TGTGCCAGCAGGGTAGATGGGACAGGTCTGAACACTGAAGCTTTCTTT.

This chain joins TRBV18 and TRBJ1-5; no firm D call. This CDR3 has 16 residues. Germline CDR1 is KGHSH and CDR2 is LQKENI. V was clipped by 3 bases and J by 4 bases, with 16 bases between them. The CDR3 region has the DNA TGTGCCAGCTCACCCCGGGCCGGGGAACCAAATCAGCCCCAGCATTTT. Translating gives CASSPRAGEPNQPQHF.

The chain employs TRBV10-2 and TRBJ1-6; D not certain. The germline gives CDR1 WSHSY, CDR2 SAAADI. The CDR3 has 13 residues. V lost 5 bases, J lost 7 bases, and 9 bases lay in between. In DNA form, the CDR3 reads TGCGCCAGCAGTCGCGGGCAAAATTCACCCCTCCACTTT. This translates into CASSRGQNSPLHF.

The chain recombines TRBV20-1 with TRBJ1-5; possibly TRBD1 for D (6 bases). Trimming cost V 3 bases and J 5 bases, with 14 bases left between them. Germline values: CDR1 DFQATT, CDR2 SNEGSKA (reference sequence). This CDR3 comprises 14 residues. The CDR3 nucleotides are TGCAGTGCTAGTAAGGGGGTTTGGGATCAGCCCCAGCATTTT. Translating it yields CSASKGVWDQPQHF.

The gene calls are TRBV18 and TRBJ1-3; possible D gene TRBD1, 5 bases. V lost 6 bases and J lost 0, with 12 bases in between. The CDR3 consists of 15 residues. Germline CDR1 reads KGHSH; CDR2 reads LQKENI. CDR3 amino acids: CASSQDKFSGNTIYF. The CDR3 DNA reads as TGTGCCAGCTCGCAGGACAAGTTCTCTGGAAACACCATATATTTT.

The chain couples TRBV7-2 to TRBJ2-7, with D tentatively TRBD1 (6 bases). Germline-derived CDR1 and CDR2 are SGHTA and FQGNSA. The CDR3 consists of 15 residues. V dropped 0 bases and J dropped 4 bases, with 13 bases sitting between them. CDR3 residues: CASSLAFLQGYEQYF. DNA of the CDR3: TGTGCCAGCAGCTTAGCGTTTTTACAGGGATACGAGCAGTACTTC.

V and J are TRBV6-5 and TRBJ1-5; 7 positions agree with TRBD1. CDR1 and CDR2 from the germline V gene are MNHEY and SVGAGI. Unmatched junction bases numbered 2, after V lost 8 bases and J lost 1 base. This CDR3 region has 13 residues. Written as DNA, the CDR3 is TGTGCCAGCGAGGGACAGAGCAATCAGCCCCAGCATTTT. Translated, it gives CASEGQSNQPQHF.

This rearrangement joins TRBV6-1 to TRBJ2-7; D might be TRBD2 (5 bases). Germline V CDR1 and CDR2: MNHNS, SASEGT. Trimming cost V 0 bases and J 3 bases, with 15 bases left between them. The CDR3 has 16 residues. CDR3 sequence (DNA): TGTGCCAGCAGTGAAGCGCTTGGAGGTCCCTACTACGAGCAGTACTTC. This codes for CASSEALGGPYYEQYF.

There are a few counts of this clone. This rearrangement joins TRBV27 to TRBJ1-1; the D gene is possibly TRBD1 (6 bases). The CDR3 is 16 residues long. V dropped 3 bases and J dropped 5 bases, with 19 bases sitting between them. Looked up from germline, CDR1 is MNHEY and CDR2 is SMNVEV (reference sequence). This CDR3 is CASSFGFWQGRTEAFF. Here the CDR3 DNA reads TGTGCCAGCAGTTTCGGGTTCTGGCAGGGGAGAACTGAAGCTTTCTTT.

The chain combines TRBV9 with TRBJ1-3; 12 bases map to TRBD1. The germline CDR1 and CDR2 sequences are SGDLS and YYNGEE. The junction had 6 bases not matched to a gene; V was cut back by 3 bases and J by 8 bases. This CDR3 contains 15 residues. As DNA, the CDR3 is TGTGCCAGCAGCGGATGGGACAGGGGGCGGGACACCATATATTTT. As protein: CASSGWDRGRDTIYF.

This chain uses TRBV19 with TRBJ2-5, with 9 bases lining up with TRBD1. The CDR3 extends over 18 amino acids. CDR1 and CDR2 from the germline V gene are LNHDA and SQIVND (reference sequence). V was clipped by 5 bases and J by 5 bases; unmatched bases: 18. The CDR3 DNA reads TGTGCCAGTAGTCCCCGAACAGGGGGCGAGGCTCGCGGGGAGACCCAGTACTTC. Protein sequence: CASSPRTGGEARGETQYF.

V is TRBV5-6 and J is TRBJ2-1, with 9 bases that match TRBD1. J gave up 1 base and V 5 bases, and 4 bases lay outside the gene matches. Per germline, CDR1 SGHDT and CDR2 YYEEEE. The CDR3 covers 15 residues. For the CDR3, the DNA is TGTGCCAGCAGTCAAGGGACAGGGTCCTACAATGAGCAGTTCTTC. It yields the protein CASSQGTGSYNEQFF.

The chain links TRBV6-2 or TRBV6-3 to TRBJ2-3; 7 positions agree with TRBD2. CDR1 is MNHEY and CDR2 is SVGEGT in the germline V gene. This CDR3 contains 14 residues. The V and J ends lost 2 bases and 4 bases, in that order; junction bases with no gene match: 3. The CDR3 loop is CASSYGLEADTQYF. CDR3 DNA sequence: TGTGCCAGCAGTTACGGACTAGAGGCAGATACGCAGTATTTT.